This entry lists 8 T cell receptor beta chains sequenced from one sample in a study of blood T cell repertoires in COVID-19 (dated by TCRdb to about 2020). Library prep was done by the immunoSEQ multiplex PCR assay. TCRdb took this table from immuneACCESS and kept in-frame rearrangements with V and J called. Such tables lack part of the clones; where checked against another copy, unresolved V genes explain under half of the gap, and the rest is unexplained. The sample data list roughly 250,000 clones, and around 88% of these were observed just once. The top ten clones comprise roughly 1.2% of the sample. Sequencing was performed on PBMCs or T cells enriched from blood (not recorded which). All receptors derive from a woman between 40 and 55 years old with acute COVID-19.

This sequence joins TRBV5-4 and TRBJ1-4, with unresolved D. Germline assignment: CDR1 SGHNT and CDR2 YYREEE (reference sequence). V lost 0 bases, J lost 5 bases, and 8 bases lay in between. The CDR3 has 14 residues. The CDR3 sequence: CASSLAGRNEKLFF. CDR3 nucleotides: TGTGCCAGCAGCTTGGCAGGTCGGAATGAAAAACTGTTTTTT.

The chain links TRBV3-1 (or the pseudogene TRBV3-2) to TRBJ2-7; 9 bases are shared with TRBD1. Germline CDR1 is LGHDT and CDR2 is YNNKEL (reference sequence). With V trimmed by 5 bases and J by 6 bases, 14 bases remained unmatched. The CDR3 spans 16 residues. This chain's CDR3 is CASSYLSGQGGGEQYF. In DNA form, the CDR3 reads TGTGCCAGCAGCTACCTCTCGGGACAGGGAGGTGGCGAGCAGTACTTC.

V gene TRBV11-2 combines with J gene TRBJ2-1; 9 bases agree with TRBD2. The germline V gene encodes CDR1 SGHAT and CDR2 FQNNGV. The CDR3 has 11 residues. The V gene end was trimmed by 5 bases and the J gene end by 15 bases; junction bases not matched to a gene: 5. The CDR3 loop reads CASSSGGPMFF. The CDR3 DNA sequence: TGTGCCAGCAGCAGCGGGGGGCCTATGTTCTTC.

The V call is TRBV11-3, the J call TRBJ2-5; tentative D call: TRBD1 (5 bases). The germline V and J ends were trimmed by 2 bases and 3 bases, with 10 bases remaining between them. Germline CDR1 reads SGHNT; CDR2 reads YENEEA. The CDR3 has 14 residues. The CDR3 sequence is CASSLWGEEETQYF. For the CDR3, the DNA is TGTGCCAGCAGCTTATGGGGCGAGGAAGAGACCCAGTACTTC.

The CDR3 nucleotides read TGTGCCGCGGGGGGACCCAACGTGGGCACCATATATTTT. This sequence encodes CAAGGPNVGTIYF. This chain joins TRBV28 and TRBJ1-3; D is perhaps TRBD1 (5 bases). V shed 11 bases and J shed 9 bases, with 20 bases lying between them. The CDR3 covers 13 residues. Germline V CDR1 and CDR2: MDHEN, SYDVKM.

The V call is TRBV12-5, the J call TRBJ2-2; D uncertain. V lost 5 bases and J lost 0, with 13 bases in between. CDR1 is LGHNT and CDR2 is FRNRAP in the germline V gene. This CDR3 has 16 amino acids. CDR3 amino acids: CASGARKTSNTGELFF. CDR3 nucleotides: TGTGCTAGTGGTGCGCGGAAGACTTCGAACACCGGGGAGCTGTTTTTT.

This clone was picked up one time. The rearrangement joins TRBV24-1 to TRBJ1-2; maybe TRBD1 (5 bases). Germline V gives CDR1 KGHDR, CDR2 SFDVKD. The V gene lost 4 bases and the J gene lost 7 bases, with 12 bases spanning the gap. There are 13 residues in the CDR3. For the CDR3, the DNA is TGTGCCACCAGTGACCGGGACTTGTCTGGCTACACCTTC. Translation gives CATSDRDLSGYTF.

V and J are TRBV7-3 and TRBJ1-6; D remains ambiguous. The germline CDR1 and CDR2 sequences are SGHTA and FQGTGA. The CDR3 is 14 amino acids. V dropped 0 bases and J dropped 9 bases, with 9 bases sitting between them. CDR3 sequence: CASSLTPAGSPLHF. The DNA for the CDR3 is TGTGCCAGCAGCTTAACACCTGCAGGTTCACCCCTCCACTTT. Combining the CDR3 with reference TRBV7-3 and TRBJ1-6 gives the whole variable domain GAGVSQTPSNKVTEKGKYVELRCDPISGHTALYWYRQSLGQGPEFLIYFQGTGAADDSGLPNDRFFAVRPEGSVSTLKIQRTERGDSAVYLCASSLTPAGSPLHFGNGTRLTVT.